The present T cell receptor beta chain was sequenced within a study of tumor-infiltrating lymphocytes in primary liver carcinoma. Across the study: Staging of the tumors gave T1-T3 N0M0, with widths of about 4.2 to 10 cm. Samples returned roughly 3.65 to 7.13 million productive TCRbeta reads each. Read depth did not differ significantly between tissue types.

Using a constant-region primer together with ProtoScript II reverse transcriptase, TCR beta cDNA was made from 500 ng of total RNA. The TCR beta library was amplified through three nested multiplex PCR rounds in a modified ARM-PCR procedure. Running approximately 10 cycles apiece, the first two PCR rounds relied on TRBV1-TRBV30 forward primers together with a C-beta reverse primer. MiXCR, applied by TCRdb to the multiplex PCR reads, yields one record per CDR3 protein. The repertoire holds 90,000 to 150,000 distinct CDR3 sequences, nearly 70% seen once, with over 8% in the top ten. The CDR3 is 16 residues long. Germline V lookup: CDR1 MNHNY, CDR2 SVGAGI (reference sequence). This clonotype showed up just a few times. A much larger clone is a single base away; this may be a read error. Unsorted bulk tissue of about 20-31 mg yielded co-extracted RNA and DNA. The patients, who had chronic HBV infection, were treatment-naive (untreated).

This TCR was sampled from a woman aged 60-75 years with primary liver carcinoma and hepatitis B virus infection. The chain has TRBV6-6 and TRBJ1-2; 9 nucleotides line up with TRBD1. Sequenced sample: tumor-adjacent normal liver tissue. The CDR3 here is CANSPPQDRGSYGYTF. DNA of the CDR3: TGTGCCAACAGTCCACCGCAGGACAGGGGATCTTATGGCTACACCTTC.